This T cell receptor beta chain comes out of a study of blood T cells in healthy people across ages. Study-level findings and limits: There was no known CMV status for donors, so expanded clonotype changes were possibly confounded.

Note on this clonotype: The antigen is unknown.

Looked up from germline, CDR1 is LGHNA and CDR2 is YNFKEQ. The CDR3 loop spans 16 amino acids. The V gene end was trimmed by 0 bases and the J gene end by 6 bases; junction bases not matched to a gene: 10. Sample-barcoded 5' priming and a J-beta primer mix drove a second PCR of 7 to 11 cycles. No fewer than 2.5 million CDR3-containing paired-end reads came from each sample. TCRdb passed the 5' RACE reads through MiXCR, listing each CDR3 protein once. Among 920,000 or so distinct CDR3 sequences listed, more than 40% were seen once. The chain uses TRBV4-2 and TRBJ2-7; 8 positions match TRBD2. The sequencing sample was made of blood. This clonotype originated in a woman aged 60-75 years in good health. The CDR3 spells CASSQDRRAGVGEQYF. The CDR3 DNA is TGTGCCAGCAGCCAAGATCGAAGAGCGGGAGTCGGCGAGCAGTACTTC.